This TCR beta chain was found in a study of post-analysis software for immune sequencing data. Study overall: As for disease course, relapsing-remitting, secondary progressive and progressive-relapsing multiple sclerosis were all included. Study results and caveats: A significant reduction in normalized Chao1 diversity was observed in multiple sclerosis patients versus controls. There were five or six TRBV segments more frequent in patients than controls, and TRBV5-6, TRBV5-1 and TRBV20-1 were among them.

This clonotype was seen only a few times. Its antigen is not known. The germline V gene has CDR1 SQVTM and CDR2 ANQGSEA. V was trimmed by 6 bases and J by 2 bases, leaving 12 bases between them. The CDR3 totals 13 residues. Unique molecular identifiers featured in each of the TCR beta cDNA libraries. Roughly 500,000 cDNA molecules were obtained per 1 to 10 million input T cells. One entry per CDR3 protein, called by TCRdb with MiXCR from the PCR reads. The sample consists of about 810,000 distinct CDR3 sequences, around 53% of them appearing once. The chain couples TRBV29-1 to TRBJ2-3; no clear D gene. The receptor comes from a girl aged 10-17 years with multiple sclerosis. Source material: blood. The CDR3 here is CSVRVQLTDTQYF. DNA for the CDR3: TGCAGCGTACGGGTACAGCTCACAGATACGCAGTATTTT.